The next 20 T cell receptor beta chains were all read from a single sample in a study of T-cell memory formation after mild COVID-19. TCRdb reprocessed the 5' RACE reads via MiXCR and lists one record per CDR3 protein. This sample has some 450,000 distinct CDR3 sequences, with approximately 18% found just once. Sequencing was performed on PBMCs or a T cell subset sorted from them (not recorded which). The origin of the receptors is a man aged 18 to 30 who had mild COVID-19 (a few samples of this study predate the infection). Cell type and time point are not known.

The chain's CDR3 is CSRPDRVRTDTQYF. Here the CDR3 DNA reads TGCAGTAGACCCGACAGGGTTCGAACAGATACGCAGTATTTT. V gene TRBV20-1 combines with J gene TRBJ2-3; 7 positions match TRBD1. The length of the CDR3 is 14 residues. The junction had 11 bases not matched to a gene; V was cut back by 8 bases and J by 3 bases. CDR1 is DFQATT, CDR2 SNEGSKA, per germline (reference sequence).

This clonotype appeared a few times. The chain combines TRBV12-3 or TRBV12-4 with TRBJ1-6; possibly TRBD1 for D (6 bases). Trimming took off 5 bases at V and 10 bases at J, with 12 bases between the two ends. The CDR3 totals 13 residues. In DNA form, the CDR3 reads TGTGCCAGCAGTCCAGGGGTATACTCACCCCTCCACTTT. It codes for CASSPGVYSPLHF.

This clonotype was seen a few times. This chain joins TRBV7-9 and TRBJ2-7, with a tentative D call TRBD1 (5 bases). The V end was cut by 5 bases, the J end by 2 bases, with 13 bases between. The CDR3 runs to 14 residues. In germline, CDR1 is SEHNR, CDR2 FQNEAQ (reference sequence). DNA for the CDR3: TGTGCCAGCAGCACGACAGTTCTTACCTACGAGCAGTACTTC. The encoded protein is CASSTTVLTYEQYF.

The chain links TRBV5-1 to TRBJ1-1; D is unclear. The CDR3 is made up of 16 amino acids. The V and J ends lost 4 bases and 3 bases respectively, with 19 bases between them. Germline-derived CDR1 and CDR2 are SGHRS and YFSETQ. CDR3 sequence reads: CASSLNSPVADTEAFF. The DNA of the CDR3 is TGCGCCAGCAGCCTTAACTCCCCCGTGGCAGACACTGAAGCTTTCTTT.

The chain carries TRBV7-2 and TRBJ2-3; the D gene is possibly TRBD1 (8 bases). There are 17 residues in the CDR3. Per germline, CDR1 SGHTA and CDR2 FQGNSA. Trimming cost V 5 bases and J 7 bases, with 25 bases left between them. The CDR3 loop is CASSPRGGDRLPYTQYF. As DNA, the CDR3 is TGTGCCAGCAGCCCTAGGGGAGGGGACAGGTTACCGTATACGCAGTATTTT.

This clonotype was counted only a few times. The chain employs TRBV5-5 and TRBJ1-1; 7 nucleotides match TRBD1. The CDR3 has 14 amino acids. Losses at the gene ends were 4 bases for V and 0 bases for J; bases not matched to a gene: 3. CDR1 and CDR2 (germline): SGHKS, YYEKEE (reference sequence). This CDR3 reads CASSPGGVNTEAFF. For the CDR3, the DNA is TGTGCCAGCAGCCCAGGGGGGGTGAACACTGAAGCTTTCTTT.

The sample holds many counts of this clonotype. The V gene is TRBV10-3, the J gene TRBJ1-1; no reliable D call. Per germline, CDR1 ENHRY and CDR2 SYGVKD. V lost 11 bases, J lost 7 bases, and 23 bases lay in between. There are 14 residues in the CDR3. Written as DNA, the CDR3 is TGTGCCGGCCGGGAGCGTCACGATCGAGTTGAAGCTTTCTTT. It specifies CAGRERHDRVEAFF.

This clonotype was recorded at least ten times. The chain recombines TRBV27 with TRBJ2-3; D is unclear. Trimming took 3 bases from V and 0 from J, leaving 7 bases between them. The V gene's germline CDR1 is MNHEY and CDR2 SMNVEV (reference sequence). The CDR3 has 14 residues. This chain's CDR3 is CASSFAGSTDTQYF. The CDR3 coding sequence is TGTGCCAGCAGTTTCGCCGGTAGCACAGATACGCAGTATTTT.

Many counts were recorded for this clonotype. J is TRBJ2-5 and V is TRBV7-2; TRBD1 might be the D (6 bases). This CDR3 contains 14 residues. Germline assignment: CDR1 SGHTA and CDR2 FQGNSA. Trimming took 5 bases from V and 1 from J, leaving 11 bases between them. The CDR3 region is CASSRGQFQETQYF. CDR3 nucleotide sequence: TGTGCCAGCAGCCGCGGACAGTTCCAAGAGACCCAGTACTTC.

The sample holds many counts of this clonotype. The chain uses TRBV7-3 and TRBJ2-2; no clear D. The CDR3 extends over 13 amino acids. Germline CDR1 and CDR2: SGHTA and FQGTGA. V lost 4 bases, J lost 2 bases, and 5 bases lay in between. Written as DNA, the CDR3 is TGTGCCAGCAGCTCCAGCAACACCGGGGAGCTGTTTTTT. Protein: CASSSSNTGELFF. The full variable domain, with the rest looked up from reference TRBV7-3 and TRBJ2-2, is GAGVSQTPSNKVTEKGKYVELRCDPISGHTALYWYRQSLGQGPEFLIYFQGTGAADDSGLPNDRFFAVRPEGSVSTLKIQRTERGDSAVYLCASSSSNTGELFFGEGSRLTVL.

In its sample, this clonotype was seen a few times. This chain joins TRBV6-6 and TRBJ2-5; D is undetermined. The CDR3 runs 12 residues. The germline V gene has CDR1 MNHNY and CDR2 SVGAGI (reference sequence). V was cut by 6 bases and J by 0 bases, with 5 bases left in between. As DNA, the CDR3 is TGTGCCAGCAGCTCCGACCAAGAGACCCAGTACTTC. It specifies CASSSDQETQYF.

This chain uses TRBV2 with TRBJ1-1; 9 nucleotides match TRBD1. The CDR3 has 14 amino acids. Trimming at V came to 3 bases and at J to 4 bases, leaving 3 bases not matched to a gene. Germline V lookup: CDR1 SNHLY, CDR2 FYNNEI. CDR3 amino acids: CASSDGQGSTEAFF. Written as DNA, the CDR3 is TGTGCCAGCAGTGATGGACAGGGGTCCACTGAAGCTTTCTTT.

This clonotype was picked up a small number of times. V is TRBV24-1 and J is TRBJ2-5, with D perhaps being TRBD1 or TRBD2 (5 bases each). The CDR3 sequence is 15 residues long. CDR1 KGHDR and CDR2 SFDVKD come from the germline V gene. V gave up 4 bases and J gave up 5 bases, with 16 bases separating them. CDR3 in DNA: TGTGCCACCAGTGACGGGACCGAAACCAGGGAGACCCAGTACTTC. It encodes CATSDGTETRETQYF.

The rearrangement links TRBV28 to TRBJ1-2; TRBD1 agrees at 8 bases. Trimming removed 11 bases from V and 6 bases from J; junction bases left unmatched: 8. Germline loops: CDR1 MDHEN, CDR2 SYDVKM. The CDR3 is made up of 12 amino acids. The CDR3 region is CAGQTGGNGYTF. The CDR3 DNA sequence: TGTGCCGGACAAACAGGGGGGAATGGCTACACCTTC.

This clonotype was observed a handful of times. This sequence joins TRBV4-1 and TRBJ2-3, with 8 nucleotides matching TRBD1. Losses at the gene ends were 4 bases for V and 2 bases for J; bases not matched to a gene: 2. CDR3 size: 14 residues. Looked up from germline, CDR1 is MGHRA and CDR2 is YSYEKL. The CDR3 region has the DNA TGCGCCAGCAGCCGGGACAGGCCCACAGATACGCAGTATTTT. Amino acid sequence: CASSRDRPTDTQYF.

This clonotype has just a few counts. The chain carries TRBV7-2 and TRBJ2-7; D possibly corresponds to TRBD2 (6 bases). CDR3 size: 17 residues. The ends were cut back, 1 base at V and 0 bases at J, with 16 bases in the middle. Germline V gives CDR1 SGHTA, CDR2 FQGNSA. CDR3 bases: TGTGCCAGCAGCTTAGTTGGCGGGGTTGGACTCTCCTACGAGCAGTACTTC. This codes for CASSLVGGVGLSYEQYF.

This clonotype was counted only a few times. The genes are TRBV10-3 and TRBJ2-1, with no clear D. V was cut by 6 bases and J by 6 bases, with 9 bases left in between. The germline V gene encodes CDR1 ENHRY and CDR2 SYGVKD. The CDR3 has 12 residues. The CDR3 DNA reads as TGTGCCATCAGCTTCTCGGGCAATGAGCAGTTCTTC. This encodes CAISFSGNEQFF.

The chain recombines TRBV10-2 with TRBJ1-2; D not certain. CDR1 is WSHSY and CDR2 is SAAADI in the germline V gene. V shed 4 bases and J shed 5 bases, with 14 bases lying between them. The CDR3 totals 14 residues. The CDR3 region has the DNA TGCGCCAGCAGTGCTGGATTAGATTGGTATGGCTACACCTTC. Protein product: CASSAGLDWYGYTF.

This chain joins TRBV7-9 and TRBJ1-1; TRBD1 matches 10 bases. The CDR3 is 17 amino acids. Trimming removed 7 bases from V and 4 bases from J; junction bases left unmatched: 15. Germline V lookup: CDR1 SEHNR, CDR2 FQNEAQ (reference sequence). DNA for the CDR3: TGTGCCAGCATCAACCACCGGGACAGGGGAAGAGGCACTGAAGCTTTCTTT. Translation: CASINHRDRGRGTEAFF.

The gene calls are TRBV18 and TRBJ2-5, with a weak D call TRBD1 (5 bases). This CDR3 region has 14 residues. Between the trimmed V and J ends, which lost 1 base and 4 bases, there was a span of 10 bases. Germline V lookup: CDR1 KGHSH, CDR2 LQKENI. CDR3 coding DNA: TGTGCCAGCTCACCACGGTCGCAGGGAGAGACCCAGTACTTC. It is translated as CASSPRSQGETQYF.